The clone carrying this T cell receptor (beta chain) has only a few counts. This entry comes from a study of regulatory T cells in long-lasting Graves disease. Time point denoted: persistent/refractory GD, antithyroid drugs over 5 years with positive TRAb. Construction of the TCR library relied on RNA isolated from PBMCs. CDR3-region Arm-PCR and iRepertoire HTBI primers produced the TCR beta libraries. MiXCR was run by TCRdb on the multiplex PCR reads, yielding one entry per CDR3 protein. Altogether about 660,000 distinct CDR3 sequences are present, 30% being singletons, with the ten largest covering about 40%. The germline CDR1 and CDR2 sequences are LGHNT and FRNRAP. CDR3 size: 17 residues. The V end lost 0 bases, the J end lost 3 bases, and 17 bases lay between the germline ends.

The rearrangement links TRBV12-5 to TRBJ1-1, with D perhaps matching TRBD1 (5 bases). The sequenced sample was peripheral blood mononuclear cells (PBMCs), obtained when the disease was refractory, from a patient treated with antithyroid drugs. The sequence was collected from a female donor with Graves disease. CDR3 DNA: TGTGCTAGTGGTTTGGTAAATTCGGGGACTACATACACTGAAGCTTTCTTT. Its translation: CASGLVNSGTTYTEAFF.